The T cell receptor beta chain described here comes from a study of blood T cell repertoires in COVID-19. Original analysis: How many nucleated cells were present was estimated from reference gene primer amplification. Assay: immunoSEQ multiplex PCR; the TCRdb copy retains only in-frame clones and omits some. That table supplies the V and J calls and clone size; D and trimming were determined from the DNA. Of 200,000 to 250,000 clones detected, approximately 85% appear once; the ten largest clones hold more than 4.5%. The CDR3 totals 15 residues. V was shortened by 4 bases and J by 3 bases, with 15 bases between the two germline ends. Germline CDR1 LGHDT, CDR2 YNNKEL (reference sequence).

The TCR comes from a man between 45 and 60 years old with COVID-19, enrolled during active disease. The J gene is TRBJ1-1, the V gene TRBV3-1 (or the pseudogene TRBV3-2), with D perhaps matching TRBD1 (5 bases). Sequencing used peripheral blood. The CDR3 coding sequence is TGTGCCAGCAGCCCGGGTGTGGGGGGGGACACTGAAGCTTTCTTT. Translating gives CASSPGVGGDTEAFF.